This TCR beta chain was recovered during a study of shared clonotypes between healthy human individuals. Study results and limitations: All-four-donor shared clonotypes had higher generation probabilities than non-shared clonotypes did.

CD8 cells classed as naive were CD45RO-negative and positively selected for CCR7, excluding terminally differentiated effector memory CD45RA+ cells. Germline CDR1 SGHAT, CDR2 FQNNGV. The CDR3 spans 15 residues. Trimming stripped 5 bases from V and 2 bases from J, with 16 bases between. The table came from immunoSEQ multiplex PCR; TCRdb's copy has only in-frame clones and leaves some out. The top ten clones hold over 0.09% of a sample with roughly 590,000 clones, nearly 97% of them seen once. With respect to this clone: Its antigen remains unidentified.

The receptor comes from a woman under 40 in good health. The sequenced material came from naive CD8+ T cells sorted from blood. The chain joins TRBV11-2 to TRBJ2-7; D perhaps matches TRBD2 (6 bases). CDR3 bases: TGTGCCAGCAGCCCCCGGGGGTTGCTAACCTACGAGCAGTACTTC. Translated, it gives CASSPRGLLTYEQYF.